Listed below are T cell receptor beta chains from one sample, sequenced in a study of blood T cell repertoires in COVID-19. Generated by immunoSEQ multiplex PCR, the TCRdb table keeps only in-frame clones and is missing some. Among about 200,000 clones listed, around 90% were seen once. Sequencing was done on a sample of peripheral blood. The source of these receptors is a man aged 50 or older with acute or convalescent COVID-19. The CDR3 runs from the conserved cysteine through the conserved F or W. A D gene is named only where the DNA matches it firmly. Expanded clones are given a class, and other clones once, few, many or no size at all.

j_gene: TRBJ1-5
abundance: NA
v_gene: TRBV10-1
d_gene: TRBD1
CDR3aa: CARRTRDRGFQPQHF
CDR3nt: TGCGCCAGAAGAACCCGGGACAGGGGGTTTCAGCCCCAGCATTTT

j_gene: TRBJ2-3
abundance: NA
v_gene: TRBV11-2
d_gene: TRBD2
CDR3aa: CASSFSSGAYTDTQYF
CDR3nt: TGTGCCAGCAGCTTCAGTAGCGGGGCATACACAGATACGCAGTATTTT

j_gene: TRBJ2-7
abundance: few
v_gene: TRBV18
d_gene: TRBD2
CDR3aa: CASSPTGGGEQYF
CDR3nt: TGTGCCAGCTCACCGACGGGAGGGGGTGAGCAGTACTTC

j_gene: TRBJ2-3
abundance: NA
v_gene: TRBV10-3
d_gene: NA
CDR3aa: CAISERLGTDTQYF
CDR3nt: TGTGCCATCAGTGAACGACTGGGTACAGATACGCAGTATTTT

j_gene: TRBJ1-2
abundance: NA
v_gene: TRBV6-5
d_gene: NA
CDR3aa: CASSTLGLGGYTF
CDR3nt: TGTGCCAGCAGTACGCTTGGCCTCGGGGGCTACACCTTC

j_gene: TRBJ2-5
abundance: NA
v_gene: TRBV4-2
d_gene: TRBD1
CDR3aa: CASSPRTGRTPRETQYF
CDR3nt: TGTGCCAGCAGCCCACGGACAGGCCGGACCCCTCGAGAGACCCAGTACTTC

j_gene: TRBJ1-1
abundance: NA
v_gene: TRBV30
d_gene: NA
CDR3aa: CAWSWGVGDGTEAFF
CDR3nt: TGTGCCTGGAGTTGGGGGGTTGGAGACGGCACTGAAGCTTTCTTT

j_gene: TRBJ2-1
abundance: NA
v_gene: TRBV19
d_gene: TRBD1
CDR3aa: CASSIPGQGTNEQFF
CDR3nt: TGTGCCAGTAGTATCCCGGGACAGGGAACCAATGAGCAGTTCTTC

j_gene: TRBJ2-2
abundance: NA
v_gene: TRBV18
d_gene: NA
CDR3aa: CASSPRDSSNTGELFF
CDR3nt: TGTGCCAGCTCACCACGAGACAGCTCGAACACCGGGGAGCTGTTTTTT

j_gene: TRBJ1-4
abundance: NA
v_gene: TRBV10-3
d_gene: NA
CDR3aa: CAISERGPSNVNEKLFF
CDR3nt: TGTGCCATCAGTGAGAGGGGCCCATCGAACGTTAATGAAAAACTGTTTTTT

j_gene: TRBJ1-6
abundance: once
v_gene: TRBV4-3
d_gene: NA
CDR3aa: CASSRMRENGSPLHF
CDR3nt: TGCGCCAGCAGCCGCATGAGGGAGAACGGTTCACCCCTCCACTTT